A single sample is the source of the 28 T cell receptor beta chains below, sequenced in a study of blood T cell repertoires in COVID-19. Generated by immunoSEQ multiplex PCR, the TCRdb table keeps only in-frame clones and is missing some. The table lists some 41,000 clones, around 93% of them singletons, with around 16% in the top ten. The sequenced material came from peripheral blood. The receptors derive from a woman between 25 and 40 years old in a cohort sampled during active COVID-19.

The V and J genes are TRBV19 and TRBJ1-6; possibly TRBD1 for D (6 bases). Per the germline V gene, CDR1 is LNHDA and CDR2 is SQIVND (reference sequence). The CDR3 spans 14 residues. Trimming pared 8 bases from V and 0 bases from J, leaving 8 bases between. CDR3 coding DNA: TGTGCCAGTGGACAGACCTCCTATAATTCACCCCTCCACTTT. Its translation is CASGQTSYNSPLHF.

The chain links TRBV30 to TRBJ2-2; 9 nucleotides line up with TRBD2. Trimming at V came to 0 bases and at J to 3 bases, leaving 5 bases not matched to a gene. The length of the CDR3 is 16 residues. Germline-derived CDR1 and CDR2 are GTSNPN and SVGIG (reference sequence). The CDR3 nucleotides read TGTGCCTGGAGTGTCCCGGGACTAGCCTACACCGGGGAGCTGTTTTTT. It codes for CAWSVPGLAYTGELFF. The full variable domain, with the rest looked up from reference TRBV30 and TRBJ2-2, is SQTIHQWPATLVQPVGSPLSLECTVEGTSNPNLYWYRQAAGRGLQLLFYSVGIGQISSEVPQNLSASRPQDRQFILSSKKLLLSDSGFYLCAWSVPGLAYTGELFFGEGSRLTVL.

This chain uses TRBV24-1 with TRBJ1-6; D remains ambiguous. The CDR3 covers 20 residues. V was clipped by 3 bases and J by 3 bases, with 23 bases between them. CDR1 KGHDR and CDR2 SFDVKD come from the germline V gene. Written as DNA, the CDR3 is TGTGCCACCAGTGATCCGGGTCAAAAGCCTTATACTCACTATAATTCACCCCTCCACTTT. Translation gives CATSDPGQKPYTHYNSPLHF.

In the case of this clone: Germline and junction disagree at one end, which may indicate a read error. J is TRBJ2-7 and V is TRBV13; D perhaps matches TRBD2 (6 bases). The CDR3 has 13 residues. Per germline, CDR1 PRHDT and CDR2 FYEKMQ (reference sequence). The CDR3 loop is CASSLMGSRGSRF. The CDR3 DNA reads as TGTGCCAGCAGCTTAATGGGGTCGCGGGGCAGTCGGTTC.

This chain joins TRBV4-3 and TRBJ1-4; tentative D call: TRBD1 (6 bases). CDR1 LGHNA and CDR2 YSLEER come from the germline V gene. Deletions cut 4 bases from V and 14 bases from J, with 20 bases between. The CDR3 covers 14 residues. The CDR3 spells CASSPGSDRRGLFF. CDR3 DNA: TGCGCCAGCAGCCCCGGATCCGACAGGCGGGGGCTGTTTTTT.

The chain links TRBV12-5 to TRBJ2-1; D uncertain. The germline gives CDR1 LGHNT, CDR2 FRNRAP. This CDR3 spans 15 amino acids. V lost 0 bases and J lost 7, with 13 bases in between. The CDR3 DNA reads as TGTGCTAGTGGTTTGGTACCGGTTCGGTTAAATGAGCAGTTCTTC. This encodes CASGLVPVRLNEQFF. Variable domain in full (rest from reference TRBV12-5 and TRBJ2-1): DARVTQTPRHKVTEMGQEVTMRCQPILGHNTVFWYRQTMMQGLELLAYFRNRAPLDDSGMPKDRFSAEMPDATLATLKIQPSEPRDSAVYFCASGLVPVRLNEQFFGPGTRLTVL.

The V call is TRBV6-1, the J call TRBJ2-1; 13 nucleotides align to TRBD2. The CDR3 is made up of 19 amino acids. J gave up 8 bases and V 3 bases, and 16 bases lay outside the gene matches. Germline V gene sequence: CDR1 MNHNS, CDR2 SASEGT. The CDR3 region has the DNA TGTGCCAGCAGTGACGACTTGAACATACTAGCGGGAGGGAGCGATGAGCAGTTCTTC. Protein sequence: CASSDDLNILAGGSDEQFF.

The gene calls are TRBV6-5 and TRBJ2-1; D might be TRBD2 (6 bases). The CDR3 runs to 12 residues. Between the trimmed V and J ends, which lost 5 bases and 8 bases, there was a span of 10 bases. Per germline, CDR1 MNHEY and CDR2 SVGAGI. The CDR3 coding sequence is TGTGCCAGCAGTCGGGACTTTTATGAGCAGTTCTTC. Its translation is CASSRDFYEQFF.

The V gene is TRBV5-5, the J gene TRBJ1-6; 12 bases fit TRBD1. The length of the CDR3 is 16 residues. Germline-derived CDR1 and CDR2 are SGHKS and YYEKEE (reference sequence). The ends lost 5 bases at V and 9 bases at J; junction bases unmatched: 9. The CDR3 reads CASSSTGTGGISPLHF. The CDR3 DNA reads TGTGCCAGCAGTTCTACCGGGACAGGGGGCATTTCACCCCTCCACTTT.

This chain uses TRBV20-1 with TRBJ1-2; D gene uncertain. Germline V gives CDR1 DFQATT, CDR2 SNEGSKA (reference sequence). This CDR3 is built from 9 residues. Trimming left V 8 bases short and J 8 bases short, with 9 bases between. CDR3 loop: CSLVLGYTF. DNA for the CDR3: TGCAGTTTAGTTCTGGGCTACACCTTC.

The CDR3 coding sequence is TGCAGCGTTATGGACAGCTCCTACGAGCAGTACTTC. Amino acid sequence: CSVMDSSYEQYF. The chain uses TRBV29-1 and TRBJ2-7, with D perhaps matching TRBD1 (6 bases). The V and J ends lost 5 bases and 0 bases respectively, with 8 bases between them. Germline values: CDR1 SQVTM, CDR2 ANQGSEA. The CDR3 runs 12 residues.

V gene TRBV9 combines with J gene TRBJ1-1; 7 bases are a match to TRBD1. Germline assignment: CDR1 SGDLS and CDR2 YYNGEE. V gave up 4 bases and J gave up 0 bases; unmatched junction bases: 6. There are 15 residues in the CDR3. The CDR3 loop reads CASSPRTGLNTEAFF. In nucleotides, the CDR3 is TGTGCCAGCAGCCCCAGGACAGGCTTGAACACTGAAGCTTTCTTT.

The rearrangement uses TRBV3-1 (or the pseudogene TRBV3-2) and TRBJ2-4; the match to TRBD2 covers 10 bases. Unmatched junction bases numbered 7, after V lost 3 bases and J lost 8 bases. CDR3 length equals 15 residues. Germline V lookup: CDR1 LGHDT, CDR2 YNNKEL (reference sequence). CDR3 coding DNA: TGTGCCAGCAGCCATCTTGGACTAGCGGCGGACATTCAGTACTTC. It is translated as CASSHLGLAADIQYF.

This chain links TRBV6-4 with TRBJ2-3; 9 positions match TRBD2. There are 16 residues in the CDR3. The junction had 5 bases not matched to a gene; V was cut back by 0 bases and J by 4 bases. Germline V lookup: CDR1 MRHNA, CDR2 SNTAGT. The CDR3 region has the DNA TGTGCCAGCAGTGACTCGATGGCGGGAGGGGCAGATACGCAGTATTTT. Residues: CASSDSMAGGADTQYF.

The V and J genes are TRBV19 and TRBJ2-7; no firm D call. There are 13 residues in the CDR3. V lost 3 bases and J 5 bases, leaving 11 bases between the germline ends. From germline, CDR1 is LNHDA and CDR2 SQIVND (reference sequence). CDR3 amino acids: CASSISLLHEQYF. The DNA for the CDR3 is TGTGCCAGTAGTATCAGTTTGCTGCACGAGCAGTACTTC.

The genes are TRBV9 and TRBJ1-2, with 9 positions matching TRBD1. Trimming took 3 bases from V and 8 from J; bases not matched to a gene: 11. The CDR3 is made up of 15 amino acids. CDR1 and CDR2 from the germline V gene are SGDLS and YYNGEE. CDR3 in amino acids: CASSARGGQGNGYTF. CDR3 nucleotide sequence: TGTGCCAGCAGCGCGAGAGGGGGACAGGGTAACGGCTACACCTTC.

This chain joins TRBV4-1 and TRBJ2-7; D may be TRBD2 (6 bases). Germline values: CDR1 MGHRA, CDR2 YSYEKL. Trimming pared 1 base from V and 4 bases from J, leaving 23 bases between. The CDR3 has 18 residues. In DNA, the CDR3 is TGCGCCAGCAGCCAAGGGCAACTTGGGGGGTTGCAACCATACGAGCAGTACTTC. It codes for CASSQGQLGGLQPYEQYF.

The chain recombines TRBV7-9 with TRBJ2-3, with D possibly matching TRBD1 (6 bases). Trimming took off 6 bases at V and 4 bases at J, with 11 bases between the two ends. CDR1 is SEHNR, CDR2 FQNEAQ, per germline (reference sequence). The length of the CDR3 is 13 residues. CDR3 region: CASRYSGADTQYF. The CDR3 DNA reads as TGTGCCAGCAGGTATTCAGGGGCAGATACGCAGTATTTT.

The DNA for the CDR3 is TGTGCCAGCAGCGTCGGACAGGGGGCTTCTTTCTTCAATCAGCCCCAGCATTTT. Residues: CASSVGQGASFFNQPQHF. The genes are TRBV7-8 and TRBJ1-5; 11 bases match TRBD1. Trimming took 5 bases from V and 3 from J; bases not matched to a gene: 12. The CDR3 sequence is 18 residues long. Per germline, CDR1 SGHVS and CDR2 FQNEAQ.

The table lists this clone with a count of one. V gene TRBV4-3 combines with J gene TRBJ2-6; D gene unclear. CDR3 length: 19 residues. Germline V gene sequence: CDR1 LGHNA, CDR2 YSLEER. The ends were cut back, 3 bases at V and 0 bases at J, with 18 bases in the middle. CDR3 in DNA: TGCGCCAGCAGCCACGGATATGGTTTAAGGAGCTCTGGGGCCAACGTCCTGACTTTC. Protein: CASSHGYGLRSSGANVLTF.

The chain has TRBV6-6 and TRBJ1-5; 7 positions match TRBD1. The junction had 12 bases not matched to a gene; V was cut back by 6 bases and J by 7 bases. The germline CDR1 and CDR2 sequences are MNHNY and SVGAGI (reference sequence). This CDR3 is 15 amino acids long. The CDR3 loop is CASRDDRGPGQPQHF. CDR3 sequence (DNA): TGTGCCAGCAGGGACGATAGGGGGCCTGGGCAGCCCCAGCATTTT.

The gene calls are TRBV30 and TRBJ1-1; a weak D match, TRBD1 (6 bases). Between the trimmed V and J ends, which lost 2 bases and 3 bases, there was a span of 22 bases. The length of the CDR3 is 17 residues. Germline CDR1 GTSNPN, CDR2 SVGIG (reference sequence). The DNA for the CDR3 is TGTGCCTGGAGTTCCCCTCGAAGATGGGGGCCCGACACTGAAGCTTTCTTT. It codes for CAWSSPRRWGPDTEAFF.

The chain uses TRBV18 and TRBJ1-2; weak D call: TRBD1 (5 bases). Germline V gene lookup returns CDR1 KGHSH and CDR2 LQKENI. The CDR3 has 14 residues. The ends were cut back, 1 base at V and 6 bases at J, with 12 bases in the middle. As DNA, the CDR3 is TGTGCCAGCTCACCACAGGAGGGACCAGATGGCTACACCTTC. Translated, it gives CASSPQEGPDGYTF.

V gene TRBV11-3 combines with J gene TRBJ1-1, with 7 nucleotides matching TRBD1. J was trimmed by 3 bases and V by 3 bases; bases with no gene match: 7. The CDR3 has 15 amino acids. CDR1 and CDR2 from the germline V gene are SGHNT and YENEEA. CDR3 DNA: TGTGCCAGCAGCTTCGAGACAGGGCGGTACACTGAAGCTTTCTTT. Translated, it gives CASSFETGRYTEAFF.

The chain is built from TRBV19 and TRBJ2-7; 12 bases line up with TRBD2. From germline, CDR1 is LNHDA and CDR2 SQIVND (reference sequence). J was trimmed by 6 bases and V by 3 bases; bases with no gene match: 3. There are 14 residues in the CDR3. The CDR3 DNA reads TGTGCCAGTAGTATTTCTAGCGGGAGGGGCGAGCAGTACTTC. Its translation is CASSISSGRGEQYF.

The chain uses TRBV28 and TRBJ1-5; D ambiguous. The CDR3 length is 16 residues. With 5 bases removed from V and 0 bases from J, the gap between germline ends came to 14 bases. The V gene's germline CDR1 is MDHEN and CDR2 SYDVKM. CDR3 in DNA: TGTGCCAGCAGTCAGCCGGGGAGTTATAGCAATCAGCCCCAGCATTTT. Its translation is CASSQPGSYSNQPQHF.

A single count supports this clone. The chain joins TRBV19 to TRBJ1-2, with D perhaps matching TRBD1 (5 bases). Germline lookup yields CDR1 LNHDA and CDR2 SQIVND (reference sequence). V lost 6 bases and J lost 1, with 12 bases in between. The CDR3 consists of 14 residues. CDR3 nucleotides: TGTGCCAGTAGGACACAGGCCATTAACTATGGCTACACCTTC. Its protein product is CASRTQAINYGYTF.

The chain carries TRBV24-1 and TRBJ1-5; no clear D. The CDR3 totals 12 residues. Germline loops: CDR1 KGHDR, CDR2 SFDVKD. The ends were cut back, 11 bases at V and 4 bases at J, with 11 bases in the middle. The CDR3 nucleotides read TGTGCCATCGAGGGTATAAATCAGCCCCAGCATTTT. This encodes CAIEGINQPQHF.